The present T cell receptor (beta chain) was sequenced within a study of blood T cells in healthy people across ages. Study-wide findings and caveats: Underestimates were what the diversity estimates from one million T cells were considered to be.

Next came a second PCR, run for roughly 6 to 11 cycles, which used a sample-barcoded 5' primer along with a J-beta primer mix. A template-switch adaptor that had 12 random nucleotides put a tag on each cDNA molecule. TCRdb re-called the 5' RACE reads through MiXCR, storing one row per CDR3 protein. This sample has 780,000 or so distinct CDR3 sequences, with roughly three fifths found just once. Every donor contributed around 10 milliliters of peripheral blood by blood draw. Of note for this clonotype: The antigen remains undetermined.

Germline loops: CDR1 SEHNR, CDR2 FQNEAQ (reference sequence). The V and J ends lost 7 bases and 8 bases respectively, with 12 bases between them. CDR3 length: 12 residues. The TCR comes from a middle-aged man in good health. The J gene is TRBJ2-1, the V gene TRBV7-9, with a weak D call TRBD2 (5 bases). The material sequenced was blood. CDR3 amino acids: CASKVALDEQFF. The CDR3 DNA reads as TGTGCCAGCAAGGTAGCGTTGGATGAGCAGTTCTTC.